This T cell receptor beta chain stems from a study of somatic mutations in cytotoxic T cells in rheumatoid arthritis (dated by TCRdb to 2015 to 2018). In the study overall: Patient peripheral blood (less than 31 ml EDTA) was drawn right after diagnosis and before any treatment started. TCRB deep sequencing covered 65 to 80 patients with rheumatoid arthritis along with approximately 20 healthy controls. Patient and control groups had essentially identical median ages. Whether expanded CD8+ T-cell clones in untreated, newly diagnosed rheumatoid arthritis carry somatic mutations was the study question, and clonality was characterized with TCRB deep sequencing. Some V beta antibody-stained T-cell populations were flow-sorted on a FACSAria II or Sony SH800 at nearly 100% purity, and sorted V beta1+ cells also underwent TCRB sequencing.

There are 17 amino acids in the CDR3, from cysteine to phenylalanine inclusive. The kept DNA is CDR3 alone, 51 bases in frame from the first base. CDR1 and CDR2 are drawn from the germline V gene: MGHDK, SYGVNS. CD4+ and CD8+ cells were isolated by positive magnetic bead selection on an AutoMACS, and purity was checked by flow cytometry. Clonal expansions were first screened by flow cytometry with a TCR V beta antibody panel, then characterized by TCRB deep sequencing of sorted CD8+ fractions. Peripheral blood mononuclear cells were obtained using density gradient separation with Ficoll-Paque PLUS. DNA from CD4-enriched, CD8-enriched or PBMC samples was extracted using Nucleospin Tissue or Tissue XS kits and then quantified on a Qubit 2.0 fluorometer. Results and caveats for the whole study, not just this receptor: The largest CD8+ clone made up more than 20% of CD8+ cells in about an eighth of the 65 patients, and blood and synovial fluid shared several identical CD8+ TCRB sequences. There was no significant difference in CD8+ T-cell clonality between rheumatoid arthritis patients and age-matched healthy controls. The slight underrepresentation of TRBV07 in patients was not corrected for multiple comparisons. Viral specificity could not be ruled out by absence from virus-specific databases, and the antigen targets of the expanded CD8+ clones remained unknown. CD8+ clonality increased with age in patients (Spearman r of about 0.5) but not in healthy controls.

Genomic DNA underwent TCRB CDR3 sequencing using the immunoSEQ assay. The paper's processing steps were these. When patient CD8+ clones exceeding 1% were checked against published virus-specific TCRB sequences, only a few matched. The analyses included only productive TCRB rearrangements. Clonality was calculated as a Shannon entropy-based productive clonality index, and a clone was defined by a unique TCRB CDR3 sequence. To calculate repertoire overlap between two samples, the template counts of each clone were considered relative to each sample's total templates. V-gene usage measured by flow cytometry correlated with TCRB sequencing V-gene usage, with a Spearman r of approximately 0.57. TCRdb re-hosts the immuneACCESS table, in-frame sequences only. Its copies lack some clones; in the studies checked, an unresolved V gene accounts for under half of them, and the cause for the rest is not known. The V and J calls and clone size were taken over from that table, and D and trimming were inferred from the DNA. In this sample the table shows some 23,000 clones, around 80% of which occur a single time. Jointly, the top ten make up more than 3.5% of the sample.

Remarks on this clone: Its antigen has not been determined. Germline and junction disagree at one end, which may indicate a read error.

The chain is made from TRBV25-1 and TRBJ1-2; 8 bases in the junction line up with TRBD1. This TCR was recovered from an adult with rheumatoid arthritis. What was sequenced was CD8+ T cells sorted from blood. The encoded CDR3 is CASSEYWTDRDNDGYTF. The DNA sequence is given as TGTGCCAGCAGTGAATATTGGACGGACAGGGATAACGATGGCTACACCTTC.